This T cell receptor beta chain was sequenced in a study of glioma-infiltrating T cells after dendritic cell vaccination. Study information: Glioblastoma patients came from Phase I and II dendritic cell vaccination trials. Patients received autologous tumor lysate-pulsed dendritic cell vaccination between about 2003 and 2013.

TCRB CDR3 was amplified from 2 ug genomic DNA or less. Using immunoSEQ multiplex PCR, the repertoire was profiled, and TCRdb retains in-frame clones only, with some absent. Altogether just under 85,000 clones are present, 85% to 90% being singletons, with the ten largest covering roughly 3.2%. This clone was detected only once. V lost 7 bases, J lost 8 bases, and 18 bases lay in between. The CDR3 extends over 14 amino acids. Germline V lookup: CDR1 SGHNT, CDR2 YENEEA. The sequence was obtained from a human donor with glioblastoma. This material consisted of blood, taken before dendritic cell vaccination. The rearrangement uses TRBV11-3 and TRBJ2-1; D remains ambiguous. CDR3 amino acids: CASKNRGPFDEQFF. CDR3 DNA: TGTGCCAGCAAAAATCGCGGCCCTTTCGATGAGCAGTTCTTC. Combining the CDR3 with reference TRBV11-3 and TRBJ2-1 gives the whole variable domain EAGVVQSPRYKIIEKKQPVAFWCNPISGHNTLYWYLQNLGQGPELLIRYENEEAVDDSQLPKDRFSAERLKGVDSTLKIQPAELGDSAVYLCASKNRGPFDEQFFGPGTRLTVL.